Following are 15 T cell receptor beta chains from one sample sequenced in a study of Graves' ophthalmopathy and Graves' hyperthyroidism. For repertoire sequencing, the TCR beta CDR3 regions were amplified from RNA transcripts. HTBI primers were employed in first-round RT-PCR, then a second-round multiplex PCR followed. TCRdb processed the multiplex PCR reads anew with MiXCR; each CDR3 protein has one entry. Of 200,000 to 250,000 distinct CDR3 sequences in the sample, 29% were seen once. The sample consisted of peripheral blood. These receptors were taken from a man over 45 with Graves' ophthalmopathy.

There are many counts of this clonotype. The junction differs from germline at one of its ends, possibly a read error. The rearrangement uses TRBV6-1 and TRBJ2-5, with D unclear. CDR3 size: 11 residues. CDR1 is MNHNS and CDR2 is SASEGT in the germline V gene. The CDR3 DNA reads TGTGTCAGCAGTGATTGGCGGACCCAGTACTTC. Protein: CVSSDWRTQYF.

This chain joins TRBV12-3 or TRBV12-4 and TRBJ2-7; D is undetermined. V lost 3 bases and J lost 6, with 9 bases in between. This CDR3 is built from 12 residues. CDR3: CASSLGNTEQYF. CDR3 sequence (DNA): TGTGCCAGCAGTTTGGGGAATACCGAGCAGTACTTC.

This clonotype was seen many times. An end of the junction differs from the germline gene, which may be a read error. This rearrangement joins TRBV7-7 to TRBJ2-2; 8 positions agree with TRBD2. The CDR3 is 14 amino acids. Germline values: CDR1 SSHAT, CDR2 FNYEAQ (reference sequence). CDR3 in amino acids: CASSPGLVTGELFF. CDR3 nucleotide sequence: TGTGCTAGCAGCCCGGGACTAGTCACCGGGGAGCTGTTTTTT.

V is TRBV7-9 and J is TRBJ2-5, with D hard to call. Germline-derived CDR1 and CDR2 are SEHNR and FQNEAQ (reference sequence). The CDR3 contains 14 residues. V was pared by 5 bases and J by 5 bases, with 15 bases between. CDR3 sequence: CASSHRSDWETQYF. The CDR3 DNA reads TGTGCCAGCAGCCATCGGAGCGACTGGGAGACCCAGTACTTC.

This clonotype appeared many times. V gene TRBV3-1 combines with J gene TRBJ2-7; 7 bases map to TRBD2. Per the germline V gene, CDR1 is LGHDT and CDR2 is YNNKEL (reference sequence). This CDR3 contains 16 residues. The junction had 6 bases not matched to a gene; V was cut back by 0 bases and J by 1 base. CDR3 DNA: TGTGCCAGCAGCCAAGATCGCGGGAGAAGATCCTACGAGCAGTACTTC. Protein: CASSQDRGRRSYEQYF.

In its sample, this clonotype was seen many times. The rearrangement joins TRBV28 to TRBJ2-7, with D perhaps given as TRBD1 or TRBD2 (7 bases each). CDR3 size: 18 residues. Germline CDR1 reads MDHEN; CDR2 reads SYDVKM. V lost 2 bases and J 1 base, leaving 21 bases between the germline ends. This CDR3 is CASSLGAGGVSGSYEQYF. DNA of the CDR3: TGTGCCAGCAGTTTAGGGGCAGGGGGGGTTTCGGGGTCCTACGAGCAGTACTTC.

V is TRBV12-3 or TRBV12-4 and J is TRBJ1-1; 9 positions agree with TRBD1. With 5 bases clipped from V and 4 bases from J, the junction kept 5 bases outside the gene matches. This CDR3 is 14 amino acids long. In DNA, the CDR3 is TGTGCCAGCAGTCGATCGGGACAGGGCACTGAAGCTTTCTTT. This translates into CASSRSGQGTEAFF.

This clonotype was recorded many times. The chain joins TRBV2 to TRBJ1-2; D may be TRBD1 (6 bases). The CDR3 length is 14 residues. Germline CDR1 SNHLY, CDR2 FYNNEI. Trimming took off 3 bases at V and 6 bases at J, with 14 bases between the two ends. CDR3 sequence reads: CASSERQEFHGYTF. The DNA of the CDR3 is TGTGCCAGCAGTGAGAGACAGGAATTCCATGGCTACACCTTC.

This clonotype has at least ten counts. As DNA, the CDR3 is TGTGCCAGCAGTTACGACAGGGGGGTTGGGAACACTGAAGCTTTCTTT. Its protein is CASSYDRGVGNTEAFF. The chain recombines TRBV6-2 or TRBV6-3 with TRBJ1-1; 9 bases agree with TRBD1. V shed 2 bases, J shed 1 base, and the junction held 5 bases outside the gene matches. Germline V gives CDR1 MNHEY, CDR2 SVGEGT. This CDR3 has 16 residues.

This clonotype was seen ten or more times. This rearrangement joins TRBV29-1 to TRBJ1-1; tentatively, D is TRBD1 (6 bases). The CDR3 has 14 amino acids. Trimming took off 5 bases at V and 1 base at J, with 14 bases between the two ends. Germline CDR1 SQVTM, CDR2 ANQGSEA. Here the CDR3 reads CSVRPRDKNTEAFF. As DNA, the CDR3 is TGCAGCGTTCGGCCACGGGACAAGAACACTGAAGCTTTCTTT.

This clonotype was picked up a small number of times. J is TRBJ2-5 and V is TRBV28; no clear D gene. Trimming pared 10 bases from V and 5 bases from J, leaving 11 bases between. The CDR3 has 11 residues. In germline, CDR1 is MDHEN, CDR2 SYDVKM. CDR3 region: CATRLRETQYF. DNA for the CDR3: TGTGCCACCCGCCTTCGGGAGACCCAGTACTTC. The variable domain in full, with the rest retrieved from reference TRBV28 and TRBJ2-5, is DVKVTQSSRYLVKRTGEKVFLECVQDMDHENMFWYRQDPGLGLRLIYFSYDVKMKEKGDIPEGYSVSREKKERFSLILESASTNQTSMYLCATRLRETQYFGPGTRLLVL.

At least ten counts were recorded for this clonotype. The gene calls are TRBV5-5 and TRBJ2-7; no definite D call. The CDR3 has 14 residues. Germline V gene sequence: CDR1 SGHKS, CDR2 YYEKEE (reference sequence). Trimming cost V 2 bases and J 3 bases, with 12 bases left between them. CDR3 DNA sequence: TGTGCCAGCAGCTTCCTTGCCAAGGGCTACGAGCAGTACTTC. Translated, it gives CASSFLAKGYEQYF.

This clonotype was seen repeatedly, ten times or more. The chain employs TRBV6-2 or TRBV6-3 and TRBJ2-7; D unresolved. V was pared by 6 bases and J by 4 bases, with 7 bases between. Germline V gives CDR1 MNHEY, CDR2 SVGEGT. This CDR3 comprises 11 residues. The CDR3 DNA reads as TGTGCCAGCAGCCAAACTTACGAGCAGTACTTC. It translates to CASSQTYEQYF.

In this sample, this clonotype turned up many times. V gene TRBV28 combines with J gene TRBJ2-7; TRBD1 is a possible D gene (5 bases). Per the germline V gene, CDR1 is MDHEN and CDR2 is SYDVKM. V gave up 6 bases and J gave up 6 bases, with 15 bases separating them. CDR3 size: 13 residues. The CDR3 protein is CASSVGPPREQYF. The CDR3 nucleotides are TGTGCCAGCAGCGTGGGGCCGCCTCGCGAGCAGTACTTC.

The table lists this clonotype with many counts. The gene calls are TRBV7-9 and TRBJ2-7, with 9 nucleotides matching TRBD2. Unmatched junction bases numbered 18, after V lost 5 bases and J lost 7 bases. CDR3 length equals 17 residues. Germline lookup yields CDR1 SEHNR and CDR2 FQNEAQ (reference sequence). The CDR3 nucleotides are TGTGCCAGCAGCCTCATGGCAGGTAGCGGGAGAGTGAGGGAGCAGTACTTC. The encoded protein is CASSLMAGSGRVREQYF.